This record concerns one TCR beta chain sequence. This sample stems from a study of blood T cell repertoires in COVID-19. The CDR3 is made up of 17 amino acids. CDR1 and CDR2 (germline): KGHDR, SFDVKD. V lost 4 bases to trimming and J lost 8 bases; unmatched junction nucleotides: 7. The repertoire was sequenced with immunoSEQ multiplex PCR; TCRdb's copy has only in-frame clones and lacks some. The top ten hold 1% to 1.3% of the sample, which has 400,000 to 450,000 clones, around 91% seen once. Participant age was roughly 18 to 100 years, and participants resided in around 24 US areas. Allocation to cohorts depended on clinical history reported by the participants.

V and J are TRBV24-1 and TRBJ2-1; TRBD2 aligns across 16 bases. The sequence was obtained from a young man who had recovered from COVID-19. Sequencing was carried out using PBMCs or T cells enriched from blood (not recorded which). The CDR3 coding sequence is TGTGCCACCAGTGACCGGGGACTAGCGGGAGGGCTCGATGAGCAGTTCTTC. Protein sequence: CATSDRGLAGGLDEQFF.